This T cell receptor (beta chain) comes out of a study of T cells in Graves' hyperthyroidism and ophthalmopathy. Findings of the study overall: The blood repertoire included most of the expanded thyroid clonotypes above 0.001. By a 13 V-J model, ophthalmopathy was set apart from stable hyperthyroidism. In validation, the model predicted ophthalmopathy. These predictions came a median about 6.5 months before onset.

Using RNA transcripts as the source, TCR beta CDR3 regions were amplified. TCR CDR3 regions were first amplified by RT-PCR with HTBI primers. A single record per CDR3 protein comes from TCRdb applying MiXCR to the multiplex PCR reads. The profile covers a few hundred thousand distinct CDR3 sequences, with roughly 20% appearing a single time and over 35% taken by the ten largest. In the case of this clonotype: The target antigen is unknown.

On the basis of clinical symptoms, serum thyroxine and TRAb, thyroid ultrasound and orbital computed tomography, diagnoses were made. The sequence derives from a man aged 18 to 35 with Graves' ophthalmopathy. Specimen: blood.

CDR3: CSARDRDSYGYTF. The DNA for the CDR3 is TGCAGTGCTAGAGACAGGGATAGCTATGGCTACACCTTC. The V call is TRBV20-1, the J call TRBJ1-2; D perhaps matches TRBD1 (5 bases). This CDR3 has 13 amino acids. Germline V CDR1 and CDR2: DFQATT, SNEGSKA (reference sequence). Trimming cost V 0 bases and J 4 bases, with 9 bases left between them.